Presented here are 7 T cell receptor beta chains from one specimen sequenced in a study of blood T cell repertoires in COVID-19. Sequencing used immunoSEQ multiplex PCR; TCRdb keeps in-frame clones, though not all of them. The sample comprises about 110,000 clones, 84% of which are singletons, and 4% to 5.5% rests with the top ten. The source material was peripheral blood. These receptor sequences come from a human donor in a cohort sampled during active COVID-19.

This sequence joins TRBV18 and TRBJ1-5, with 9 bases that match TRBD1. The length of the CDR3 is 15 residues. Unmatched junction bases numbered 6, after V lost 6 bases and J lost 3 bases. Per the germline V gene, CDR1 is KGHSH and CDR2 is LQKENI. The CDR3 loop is CASSQTGGANQPQHF. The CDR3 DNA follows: TGTGCCAGCTCTCAGACAGGGGGAGCCAATCAGCCCCAGCATTTT. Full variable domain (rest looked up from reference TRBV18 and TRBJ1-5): NAGVMQNPRHLVRRRGQEARLRCSPMKGHSHVYWYRQLPEEGLKFMVYLQKENIIDESGMPKERFSAEFPKEGPSILRIQQVVRGDSAAYFCASSQTGGANQPQHFGDGTRLSIL.

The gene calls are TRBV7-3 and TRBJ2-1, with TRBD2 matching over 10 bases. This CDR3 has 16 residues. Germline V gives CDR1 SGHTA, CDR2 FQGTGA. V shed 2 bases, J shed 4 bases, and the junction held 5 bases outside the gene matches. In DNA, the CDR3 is TGTGCCAGCAGCTTATACGGACTAGCGGAATACAATGAGCAGTTCTTC. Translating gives CASSLYGLAEYNEQFF.

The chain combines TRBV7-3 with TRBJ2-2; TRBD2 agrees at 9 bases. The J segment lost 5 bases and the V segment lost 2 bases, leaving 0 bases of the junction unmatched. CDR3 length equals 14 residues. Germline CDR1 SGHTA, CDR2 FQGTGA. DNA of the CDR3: TGTGCCAGCAGCTTACTAGCGGGAACCGGGGAGCTGTTTTTT. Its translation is CASSLLAGTGELFF.

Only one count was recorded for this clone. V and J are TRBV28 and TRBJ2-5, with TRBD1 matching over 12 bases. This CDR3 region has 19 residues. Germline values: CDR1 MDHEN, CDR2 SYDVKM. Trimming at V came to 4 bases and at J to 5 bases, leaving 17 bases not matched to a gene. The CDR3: CASSSYLGTGGVGAETQYF. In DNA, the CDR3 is TGTGCCAGCAGTTCCTACCTCGGGACAGGGGGCGTCGGAGCGGAGACCCAGTACTTC.

The CDR3: CASSSQRERDHNEQFF. The CDR3 DNA reads TGTGCCAGCAGCTCTCAGCGGGAGCGGGACCACAATGAGCAGTTCTTC. This rearrangement joins TRBV7-9 to TRBJ2-1; 8 bases are shared with TRBD2. The CDR3 extends over 16 amino acids. The germline gives CDR1 SEHNR, CDR2 FQNEAQ (reference sequence). After removal of 4 bases from V and 5 bases from J, the junction contained 10 bases not matched to a gene.

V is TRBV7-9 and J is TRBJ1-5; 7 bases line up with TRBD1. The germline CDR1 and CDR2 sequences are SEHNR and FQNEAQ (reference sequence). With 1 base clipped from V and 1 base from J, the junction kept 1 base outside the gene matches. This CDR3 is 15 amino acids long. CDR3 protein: CASSLEGASNQPQHF. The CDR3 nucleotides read TGTGCCAGCAGCTTAGAGGGGGCGAGCAATCAGCCCCAGCATTTT. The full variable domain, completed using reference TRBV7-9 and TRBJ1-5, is DTGVSQNPRHKITKRGQNVTFRCDPISEHNRLYWYRQTLGQGPEFLTYFQNEAQLEKSRLLSDRFSAERPKGSFSTLEIQRTEQGDSAMYLCASSLEGASNQPQHFGDGTRLSIL.

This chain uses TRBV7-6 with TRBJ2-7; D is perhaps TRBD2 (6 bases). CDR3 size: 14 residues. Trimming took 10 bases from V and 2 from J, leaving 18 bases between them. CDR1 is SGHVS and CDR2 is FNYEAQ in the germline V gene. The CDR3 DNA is TGTGCCACCACAAACGGGGCGGGGCCCTACGAGCAGTACTTC. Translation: CATTNGAGPYEQYF.